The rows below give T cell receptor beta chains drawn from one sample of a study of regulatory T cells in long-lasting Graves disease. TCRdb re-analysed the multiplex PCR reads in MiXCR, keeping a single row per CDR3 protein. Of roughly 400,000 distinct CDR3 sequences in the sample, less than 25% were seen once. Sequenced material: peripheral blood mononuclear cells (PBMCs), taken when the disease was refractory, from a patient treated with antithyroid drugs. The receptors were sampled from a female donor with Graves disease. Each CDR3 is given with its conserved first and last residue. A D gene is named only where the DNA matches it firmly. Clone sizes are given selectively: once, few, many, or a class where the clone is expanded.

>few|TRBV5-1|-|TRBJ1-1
TGCGCCAGCAGCCCCGTAGGGGGGGGGGCGGGCACTGAAGCTTTCTTT
CASSPVGGGAGTEAFF
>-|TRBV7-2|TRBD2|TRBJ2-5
TGTGCCAGCAGCCTGACAGCGGGAGCGGAGACCCAGTACTTC
CASSLTAGAETQYF
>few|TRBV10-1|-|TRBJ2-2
TGCGCCAGCAGTGCCGTAGGGACCGGGGAGCTGTTTTTT
CASSAVGTGELFF
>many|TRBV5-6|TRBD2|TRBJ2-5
TGTGCCAGCAGCTTATTTGGTCCTAGCGGGAGCGACGGGGAGACCCAGTACTTC
CASSLFGPSGSDGETQYF
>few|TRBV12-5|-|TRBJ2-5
TGTGCTAGTGGCACCAGCGACCCTCCTCTACCGGGGGAAGAGACCCAGTACTTC
CASGTSDPPLPGEETQYF
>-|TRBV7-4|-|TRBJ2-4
TGTGCCAGCAGCTTAACGTTAGGAACCGGTGTCCAAGGTACCCAGTACTTC
CASSLTLGTGVQGTQYF
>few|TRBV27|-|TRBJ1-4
TGTGCCAGCAGTTTATCCGCCCTCGGTGAAAAACTGTTTTTT
CASSLSALGEKLFF
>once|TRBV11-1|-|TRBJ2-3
TGTGCCAGCAGAGCAGGCGTGTACAGCACAGATACGCAGTATTTT
CASRAGVYSTDTQYF
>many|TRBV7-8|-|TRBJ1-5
TGTGCCAGCAGCCAAAGCAATCAGCCCCAGCATTTT
CASSQSNQPQHF
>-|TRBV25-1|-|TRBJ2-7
TGTGCCACCGGTAGGGGGGTAGTGGACGAGCAGTACTTC
CATGRGVVDEQYF
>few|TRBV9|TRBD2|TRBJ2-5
TGTGCCAGCAGCGCCCAAGGAACAGCGGGAATGTACCAAGAGACCCAGTACTTC
CASSAQGTAGMYQETQYF
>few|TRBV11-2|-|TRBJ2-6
TGTGCCAGCAGCCCGGGAGGGGGCAGGCTTCTCTCTGGGGCCAACGTCCTGACTTTC
CASSPGGGRLLSGANVLTF
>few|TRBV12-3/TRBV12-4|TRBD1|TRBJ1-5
TGTGCCAGCAAACCTGGGACAGATAATCAGCCCCAGCATTTT
CASKPGTDNQPQHF
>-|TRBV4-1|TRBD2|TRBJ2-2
TGCGCCAGCAGCTTCGGACTAGCGGCGAACACCGGGGAGCTGTTTTTT
CASSFGLAANTGELFF
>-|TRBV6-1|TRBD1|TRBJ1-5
TGTGCCAGCAGGGAGAGACAGGGGTTTAACCAGCCCCAGCATTTT
CASRERQGFNQPQHF
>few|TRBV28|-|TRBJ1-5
TGTGCCAGCAGTCCCGCCTTGGGGAGCGGTCAGCCCCAGCATTTT
CASSPALGSGQPQHF
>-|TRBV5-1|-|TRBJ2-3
TGCGCCAGCAGCTCGACACAACGCACAGATACGCAGTATTTT
CASSSTQRTDTQYF
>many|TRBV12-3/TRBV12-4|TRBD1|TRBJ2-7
TGTGCCAGCAGTTTCTCCGGGACAGGGGATTACGAGCAGTACTTC
CASSFSGTGDYEQYF
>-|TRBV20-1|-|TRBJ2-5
TGCAGTGCTAGAGAAGGGTTGCGAGGGACCCAGTACTTC
CSAREGLRGTQYF
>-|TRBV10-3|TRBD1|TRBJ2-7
TGTGCCATCAGTGAGTTACCGGGACAGGGGGCAGGTGAGCAGTACTTC
CAISELPGQGAGEQYF
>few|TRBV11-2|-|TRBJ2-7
TGTGCCAGCAAAGACGGCAACGAGCAGTACTTC
CASKDGNEQYF
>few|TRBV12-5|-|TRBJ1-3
TGTGCTAGTGGTTTGGGACAGGCATACTCTGGAAACACCATATATTTT
CASGLGQAYSGNTIYF
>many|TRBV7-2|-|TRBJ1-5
TGTGCCAGCAGCTTAGGGGGGTCCTGGCCTAATCAGCCCCAGCATTTT
CASSLGGSWPNQPQHF
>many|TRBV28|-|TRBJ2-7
TGTGCCAGCAGTTCACATACTTGGGGCCAGGCGGGAGAGCAGTACTTC
CASSSHTWGQAGEQYF
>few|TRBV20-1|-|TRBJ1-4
TGCAGTGCCCCAGGGAGCTCCGTTGAAAAACTGTTTTTT
CSAPGSSVEKLFF
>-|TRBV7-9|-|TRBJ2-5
TGTGCCAGCAGCTACTCGGGGACCCAGTACTTC
CASSYSGTQYF
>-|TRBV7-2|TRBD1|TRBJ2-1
TGTGCCAGCAGCGTATTCCCCCGGGACAGCTCCTACAATGAGCAGTTCTTC
CASSVFPRDSSYNEQFF
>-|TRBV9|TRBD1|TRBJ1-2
TGTGCCAGCAGCGGCTCCGGGACAGGGGTCTATGGCTACACCTTC
CASSGSGTGVYGYTF
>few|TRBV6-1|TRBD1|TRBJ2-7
TGTGCCAGCAGCCACCCGGACAGGGGCGAGCAGTACTTC
CASSHPDRGEQYF
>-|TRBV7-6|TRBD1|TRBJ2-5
TGTGCCAGCAGTTCTCCCGGACTTGGGACAGGGTTGCGGGAGACCCAGTACTTC
CASSSPGLGTGLRETQYF
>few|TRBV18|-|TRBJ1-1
TGTGCCAGCTCACCGGATCCAGGATGGTCGGGGACTGAAGCTTTCTTT
CASSPDPGWSGTEAFF
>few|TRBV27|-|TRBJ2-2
TGTGCCAGCAGTTTACGGCCACTACACGGGGAGCTGTTTTTT
CASSLRPLHGELFF
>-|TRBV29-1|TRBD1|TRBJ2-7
TGCAGCGCCGGGACAGGGGACTACGAGCAGTACTTC
CSAGTGDYEQYF
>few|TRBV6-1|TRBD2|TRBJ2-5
TGTGCCAGCACTTTAGGACTAGCGGGAGGGAAAGAGACCCAGTACTTC
CASTLGLAGGKETQYF
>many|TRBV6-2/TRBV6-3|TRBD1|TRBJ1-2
TGTGCCAGCAGTTACGATGAGGACAGGGCGGACTATGGCTACACCTTC
CASSYDEDRADYGYTF
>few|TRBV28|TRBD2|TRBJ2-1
TGTGCCAGCAGTTCCGGACTAGTAGGACCAGTTCGGCACAATGAGCAGTTCTTC
CASSSGLVGPVRHNEQFF
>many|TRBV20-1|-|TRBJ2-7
TGCAGTGCTAGGAGGTCGTGGGACGAGCAGTACTTC
CSARRSWDEQYF
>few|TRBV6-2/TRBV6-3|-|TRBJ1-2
TGTGCCAGCAGTTCGGACGGAAACTATGGCTACACCTTC
CASSSDGNYGYTF